Below, one T cell receptor (beta chain) is given with its context. Its antigen is unidentified. The CDR3 runs 13 residues. Trimming removed 6 bases from V and 1 base from J; junction bases left unmatched: 2. In germline, CDR1 is LNHDA, CDR2 SQIVND (reference sequence). This record comes from a study of T cells in tuberculosis. Study summary: CD1B tetramers identified T cells specific for mycobacterial lipid GMM. In South Africa, adults with active tuberculosis were compared with IGRA-negative and latently infected IGRA-positive adolescents. Findings and caveats of the study: Active tuberculosis cases were adults; controls were adolescents. GEM motif frequencies gave 70% accuracy; the GMM repertoire gave roughly 86%.

Method: immunoSEQ multiplex PCR; TCRdb's copy keeps in-frame clones and lacks some. The data show about 30,000 clones, 90% to 95% seen once. The TCR sequence derives from a donor aged 10 to 29 with latent tuberculosis or without tuberculosis infection. V gene TRBV19 combines with J gene TRBJ1-1, with 7 bases lining up with TRBD1. Sequences were obtained from PBMCs. CDR3 loop: CASRYRGNTEAFF. For the CDR3, the DNA is TGTGCCAGTAGATACAGGGGGAACACTGAAGCTTTCTTT.